These T cell receptor beta chains were read from a single sample in a study of blood T cell repertoires in COVID-19. Libraries were prepared by immunoSEQ multiplex PCR; TCRdb keeps only in-frame clonotypes and omits some of them. The sample shows tens of thousands of clones, 70% to 80% of them seen only once. What was sequenced was peripheral blood. The receptors come from a human donor in a cohort sampled during active COVID-19. The CDR3 runs from the conserved cysteine through the conserved F or W. The order of the fields is V gene, D gene, J gene, clone size, CDR3 protein, CDR3 DNA. The D gene is left open where the match is weak. Size is stated for part of the rows, as once, few or many counts, or as a class when the clone is expanded.

V: TRBV6-5; D: -; J: TRBJ2-7; size: -; CDR3: CASSYSGNPGDEQYF; DNA: TGTGCCAGCAGTTACTCGGGCAATCCCGGGGACGAGCAGTACTTC
V: TRBV19; D: TRBD1; J: TRBJ2-1; size: -; CDR3: CASSILRTGPNEQFF; DNA: TGTGCCAGTAGTATTCTGCGGACAGGCCCCAATGAGCAGTTCTTC
V: TRBV24-1; D: -; J: TRBJ1-5; size: -; CDR3: CATSGGEAQQPQHF; DNA: TGTGCCACCAGTGGGGGGGAGGCGCAGCAGCCCCAGCATTTT
V: TRBV5-1; D: TRBD1; J: TRBJ1-2; size: -; CDR3: CASSPGQGVGNGYTF; DNA: TGCGCCAGCAGCCCCGGACAGGGGGTCGGAAATGGCTACACCTTC
V: TRBV24-1; D: -; J: TRBJ2-3; size: -; CDR3: CATTEGGIGGDTQYF; DNA: TGTGCCACCACCGAGGGTGGAATAGGAGGAGATACGCAGTATTTT
V: TRBV4-2; D: -; J: TRBJ2-3; size: few; CDR3: CASSRIADTQYF; DNA: TGTGCCAGCAGCCGAATAGCAGATACGCAGTATTTT
V: TRBV19; D: TRBD1; J: TRBJ2-4; size: -; CDR3: CASSIRQGENIQYF; DNA: TGTGCCAGTAGTATTCGACAGGGGGAAAACATTCAGTACTTC
V: TRBV30; D: TRBD2; J: TRBJ2-6; size: -; CDR3: CAWRASGRGGSGANVLTF; DNA: TGTGCCTGGAGGGCTAGCGGGAGAGGGGGGTCTGGGGCCAACGTCCTGACTTTC
V: TRBV6-5; D: -; J: TRBJ2-7; size: -; CDR3: CASTHEVREWYEQYF; DNA: TGTGCCAGCACCCACGAGGTGAGGGAGTGGTACGAGCAGTACTTC
V: TRBV30; D: -; J: TRBJ1-4; size: -; CDR3: CAWSVGWAARVTNEKLFF; DNA: TGTGCCTGGAGTGTAGGGTGGGCAGCGCGGGTCACTAATGAAAAACTGTTTTTT
V: TRBV19; D: -; J: TRBJ1-1; size: once; CDR3: CATFKTGFVETEAFF; DNA: TGTGCCACTTTTAAAACAGGGTTCGTAGAAACTGAAGCTTTCTTT
V: TRBV25-1; D: TRBD2; J: TRBJ2-2; size: -; CDR3: CASRPGTSGIGRTGELFF; DNA: TGTGCCAGCAGGCCTGGGACTAGCGGGATAGGACGGACCGGGGAGCTGTTTTTT
V: TRBV30; D: -; J: TRBJ2-7; size: -; CDR3: CAWRSQGLVSYEQYF; DNA: TGTGCCTGGAGATCCCAGGGTTTAGTCTCCTACGAGCAGTACTTC
V: TRBV25-1; D: -; J: TRBJ1-1; size: -; CDR3: CASSEPSRNTEAFF; DNA: TGTGCCAGCAGTGAACCTTCGAGGAACACTGAAGCTTTCTTT
V: TRBV5-1; D: TRBD2; J: TRBJ2-1; size: once; CDR3: CASSPGTSGVYNEQFF; DNA: TGCGCCAGCAGCCCAGGGACTAGCGGGGTCTACAATGAGCAGTTCTTC
V: TRBV7-2; D: -; J: TRBJ1-6; size: -; CDR3: CASKTGTDNSPLHF; DNA: TGTGCCAGCAAAACAGGGACGGATAATTCACCCCTCCACTTT
V: TRBV7-2; D: -; J: TRBJ1-2; size: -; CDR3: CASRAWEESHYTF; DNA: TGTGCCAGCAGGGCTTGGGAGGAGTCCCACTACACCTTC
V: TRBV7-3; D: -; J: TRBJ1-5; size: -; CDR3: CASSLSSNQPQHF; DNA: TGTGCCAGCAGCTTAAGCAGTAATCAGCCCCAGCATTTT
V: TRBV10-2; D: TRBD1; J: TRBJ2-7; size: few; CDR3: CASSGVGTGDEQYF; DNA: TGCGCCAGCAGTGGAGTTGGGACAGGGGACGAGCAGTACTTC
V: TRBV28; D: TRBD2; J: TRBJ2-7; size: -; CDR3: CASSSVTSGRSDEQYF; DNA: TGTGCCAGCAGTAGCGTGACTAGCGGGAGGTCTGACGAGCAGTACTTC
V: TRBV7-9; D: TRBD1; J: TRBJ2-7; size: -; CDR3: CASSDLTGAAVEQYF; DNA: TGTGCCAGCAGCGACTTGACAGGGGCTGCGGTCGAGCAGTACTTC
V: TRBV11-1; D: TRBD1; J: TRBJ2-7; size: once; CDR3: CASSSGTGTSYEQYF; DNA: TGTGCCAGCAGTTCCGGGACAGGTACGTCCTACGAGCAGTACTTC
V: TRBV7-2; D: TRBD2; J: TRBJ2-7; size: few; CDR3: CASSLRPGLAGEGNEQYF; DNA: TGTGCCAGCAGCCTTCGACCGGGACTAGCGGGAGAAGGGAACGAGCAGTACTTC
V: TRBV7-2; D: TRBD2; J: TRBJ2-3; size: -; CDR3: CASNSAGVDTQYF; DNA: TGTGCCAGCAATTCCGCGGGGGTAGATACGCAGTATTTT
V: TRBV9; D: -; J: TRBJ1-5; size: -; CDR3: CASSPSGNQPQHF; DNA: TGTGCCAGCAGCCCCAGCGGCAATCAGCCCCAGCATTTT
V: TRBV6-5; D: TRBD1; J: TRBJ1-1; size: -; CDR3: CASSYETGGGEAFF; DNA: TGTGCCAGCAGTTACGAGACAGGGGGCGGTGAAGCTTTCTTT
V: TRBV3-1/TRBV3-2; D: -; J: TRBJ2-7; size: -; CDR3: CASTPNFDRNPQYF; DNA: TGTGCCAGCACCCCGAATTTCGACAGGAACCCGCAGTACTTC
V: TRBV5-6; D: TRBD1; J: TRBJ1-2; size: -; CDR3: CASTRRGTGNLGGYTF; DNA: TGTGCCAGCACCCGACGCGGGACAGGGAATTTAGGCGGCTACACCTTC
V: TRBV28; D: TRBD1; J: TRBJ1-5; size: many; CDR3: CASSLTQGGDQPQHF; DNA: TGTGCCAGCAGTTTAACACAGGGGGGCGATCAGCCCCAGCATTTT
V: TRBV9; D: TRBD2; J: TRBJ2-3; size: -; CDR3: CASSLTSGNTDTQYF; DNA: TGTGCCAGCAGCTTAACTAGCGGAAACACAGATACGCAGTATTTT